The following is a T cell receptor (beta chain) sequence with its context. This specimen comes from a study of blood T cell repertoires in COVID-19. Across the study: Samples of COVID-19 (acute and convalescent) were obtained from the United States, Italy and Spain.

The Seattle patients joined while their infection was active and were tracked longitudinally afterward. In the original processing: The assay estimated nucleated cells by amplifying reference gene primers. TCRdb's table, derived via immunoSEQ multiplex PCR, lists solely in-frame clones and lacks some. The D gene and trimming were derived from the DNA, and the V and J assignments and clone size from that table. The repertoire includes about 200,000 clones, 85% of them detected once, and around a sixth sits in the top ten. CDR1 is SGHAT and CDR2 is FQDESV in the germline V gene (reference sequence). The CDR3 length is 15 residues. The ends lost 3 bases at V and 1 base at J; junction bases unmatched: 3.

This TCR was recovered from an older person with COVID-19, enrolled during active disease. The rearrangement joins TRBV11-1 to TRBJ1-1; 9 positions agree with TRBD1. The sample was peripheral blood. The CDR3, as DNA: TGTGCCAGCAGCTTGGAGGGACAGGGGAACACTGAAGCTTTCTTT. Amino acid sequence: CASSLEGQGNTEAFF. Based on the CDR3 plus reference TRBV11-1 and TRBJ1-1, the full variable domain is EAEVAQSPRYKITEKSQAVAFWCDPISGHATLYWYRQILGQGPELLVQFQDESVVDDSQLPKDRFSAERLKGVDSTLKIQPAELGDSAMYLCASSLEGQGNTEAFFGQGTRLTVV.